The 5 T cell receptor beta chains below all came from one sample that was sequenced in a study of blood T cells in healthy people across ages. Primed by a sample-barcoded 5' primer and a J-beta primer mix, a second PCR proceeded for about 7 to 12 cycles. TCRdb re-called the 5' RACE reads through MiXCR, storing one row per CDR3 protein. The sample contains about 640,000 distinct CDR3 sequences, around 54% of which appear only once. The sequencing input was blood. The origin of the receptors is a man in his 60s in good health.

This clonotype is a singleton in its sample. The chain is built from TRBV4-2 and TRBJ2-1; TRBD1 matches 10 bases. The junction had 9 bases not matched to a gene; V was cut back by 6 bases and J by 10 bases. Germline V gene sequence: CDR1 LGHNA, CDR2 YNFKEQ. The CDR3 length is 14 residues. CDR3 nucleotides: TGTGCCAGCAGTATGGGACAGGGGCCGAAAGAGCAGTTCTTC. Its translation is CASSMGQGPKEQFF.

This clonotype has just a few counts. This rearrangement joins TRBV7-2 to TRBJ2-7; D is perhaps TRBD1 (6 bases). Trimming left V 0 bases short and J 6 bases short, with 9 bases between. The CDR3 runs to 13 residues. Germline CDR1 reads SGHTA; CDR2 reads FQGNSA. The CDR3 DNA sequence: TGTGCCAGCAGCTTAGCGGTAGGGGGCGAGCAGTACTTC. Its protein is CASSLAVGGEQYF.

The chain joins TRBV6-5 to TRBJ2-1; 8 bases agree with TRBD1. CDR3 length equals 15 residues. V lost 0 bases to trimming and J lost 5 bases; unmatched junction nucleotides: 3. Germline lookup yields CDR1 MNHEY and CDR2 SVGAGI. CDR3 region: CASSYSYRGDNEQFF. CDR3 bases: TGTGCCAGCAGTTACTCATACAGGGGGGACAATGAGCAGTTCTTC.

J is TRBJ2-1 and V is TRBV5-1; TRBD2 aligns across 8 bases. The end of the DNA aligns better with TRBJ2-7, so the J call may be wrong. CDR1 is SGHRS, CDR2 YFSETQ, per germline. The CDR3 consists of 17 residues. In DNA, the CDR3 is TGCGCCAGCAGCCGGGGCCGGGGGGGAAGCTCCTACAATGAGCAGTACTTC. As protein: CASSRGRGGSSYNEQYF.

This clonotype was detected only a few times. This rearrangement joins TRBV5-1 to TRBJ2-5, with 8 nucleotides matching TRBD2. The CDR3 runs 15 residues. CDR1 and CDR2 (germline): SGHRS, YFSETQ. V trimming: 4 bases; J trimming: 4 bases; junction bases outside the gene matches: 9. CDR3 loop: CASSKTGTRRETQYF. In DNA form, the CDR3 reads TGCGCCAGCAGCAAAACCGGGACTAGGAGAGAGACCCAGTACTTC.